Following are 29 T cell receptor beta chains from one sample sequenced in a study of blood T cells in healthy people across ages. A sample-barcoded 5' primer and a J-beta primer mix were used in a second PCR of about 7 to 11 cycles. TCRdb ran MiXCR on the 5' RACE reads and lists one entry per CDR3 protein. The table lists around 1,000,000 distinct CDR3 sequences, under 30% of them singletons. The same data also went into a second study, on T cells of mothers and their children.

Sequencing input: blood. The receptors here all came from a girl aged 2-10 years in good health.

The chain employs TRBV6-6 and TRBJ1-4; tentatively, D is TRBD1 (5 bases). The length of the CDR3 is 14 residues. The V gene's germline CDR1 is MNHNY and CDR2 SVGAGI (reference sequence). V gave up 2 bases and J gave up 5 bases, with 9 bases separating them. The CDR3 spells CASSYIQGNEKLFF. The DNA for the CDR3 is TGTGCCAGCAGTTACATCCAGGGAAATGAAAAACTGTTTTTT.

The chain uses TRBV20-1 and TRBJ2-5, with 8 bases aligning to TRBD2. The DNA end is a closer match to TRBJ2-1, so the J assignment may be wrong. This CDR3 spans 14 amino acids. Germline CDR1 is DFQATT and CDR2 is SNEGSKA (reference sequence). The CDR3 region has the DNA TGCAGTGCTATCACGACTAGCGCCAGGAATGAGCAGTTCTTC. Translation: CSAITTSARNEQFF.

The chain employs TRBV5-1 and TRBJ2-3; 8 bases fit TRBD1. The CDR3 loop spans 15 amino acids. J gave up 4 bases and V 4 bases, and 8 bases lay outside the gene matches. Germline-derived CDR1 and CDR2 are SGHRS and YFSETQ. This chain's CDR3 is CASSPRTGRPDTQYF. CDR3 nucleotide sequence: TGCGCCAGCAGCCCTAGGACAGGGCGCCCAGATACGCAGTATTTT.

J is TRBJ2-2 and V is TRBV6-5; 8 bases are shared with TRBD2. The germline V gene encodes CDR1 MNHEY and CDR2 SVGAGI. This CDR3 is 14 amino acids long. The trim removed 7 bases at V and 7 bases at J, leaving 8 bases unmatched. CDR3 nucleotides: TGTGCCAGCACCTCAGCGGGAGTAATCGGGGAGCTGTTTTTT. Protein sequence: CASTSAGVIGELFF.

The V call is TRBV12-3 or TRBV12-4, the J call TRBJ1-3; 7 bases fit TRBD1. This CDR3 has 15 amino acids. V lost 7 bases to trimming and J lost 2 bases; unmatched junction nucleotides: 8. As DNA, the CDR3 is TGTGCCAGCAACCCAGGACAGGCCGCTGGAAACACCATATATTTT. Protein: CASNPGQAAGNTIYF.

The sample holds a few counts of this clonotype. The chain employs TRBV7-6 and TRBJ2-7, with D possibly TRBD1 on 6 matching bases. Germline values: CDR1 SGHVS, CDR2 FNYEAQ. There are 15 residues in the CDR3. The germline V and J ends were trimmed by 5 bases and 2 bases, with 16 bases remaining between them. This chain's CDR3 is CASSPHLQGTYEQYF. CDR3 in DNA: TGTGCCAGCAGCCCCCACCTACAGGGAACCTACGAGCAGTACTTC.

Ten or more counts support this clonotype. The CDR3 nucleotides are TGTGCCAGCGGGTCCTACGAGCAGTACTTC. Amino acid sequence: CASGSYEQYF. The gene calls are TRBV6-2 or TRBV6-3 and TRBJ2-7; D call uncertain. V lost 8 bases and J lost 1, with 3 bases in between. This CDR3 has 10 residues. Per the germline V gene, CDR1 is MNHEY and CDR2 is SVGEGT.

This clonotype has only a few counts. CDR3 sequence reads: CASSEGGELRPQHF. The CDR3 DNA sequence: TGTGCCAGCAGTGAAGGGGGGGAACTTCGGCCCCAGCATTTT. This chain joins TRBV2 and TRBJ1-5, with TRBD1 as a possible D gene (5 bases). This CDR3 region has 14 residues. Trimming pared 1 base from V and 9 bases from J, leaving 13 bases between. From germline, CDR1 is SNHLY and CDR2 FYNNEI.

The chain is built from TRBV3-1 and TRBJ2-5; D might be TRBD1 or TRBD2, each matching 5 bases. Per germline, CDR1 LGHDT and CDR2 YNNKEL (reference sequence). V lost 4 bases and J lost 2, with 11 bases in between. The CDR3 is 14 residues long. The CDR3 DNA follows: TGTGCCAGCAGCCGGGACCTAGAACAAGAGACCCAGTACTTC. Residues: CASSRDLEQETQYF.

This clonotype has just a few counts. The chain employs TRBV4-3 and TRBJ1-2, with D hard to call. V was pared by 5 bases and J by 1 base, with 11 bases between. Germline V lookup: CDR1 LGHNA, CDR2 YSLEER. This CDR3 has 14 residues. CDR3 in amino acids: CASSEGTGNYGYTF. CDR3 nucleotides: TGCGCCAGCAGCGAGGGAACGGGTAACTATGGCTACACCTTC.

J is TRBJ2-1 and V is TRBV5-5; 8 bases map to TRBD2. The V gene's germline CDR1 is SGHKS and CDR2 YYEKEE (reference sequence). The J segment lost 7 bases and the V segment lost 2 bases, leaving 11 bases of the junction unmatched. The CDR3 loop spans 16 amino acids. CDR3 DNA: TGTGCCAGCAGCTTCGGTTTAGCGGGGTATATGAATGAGCAGTTCTTC. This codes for CASSFGLAGYMNEQFF.

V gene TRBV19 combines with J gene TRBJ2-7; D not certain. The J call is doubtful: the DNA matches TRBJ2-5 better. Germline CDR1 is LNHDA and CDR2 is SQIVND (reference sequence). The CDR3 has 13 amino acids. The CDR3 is CASSNWAQETQYF. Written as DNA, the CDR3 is TGTGCCAGTAGTAACTGGGCTCAAGAGACCCAGTACTTC.

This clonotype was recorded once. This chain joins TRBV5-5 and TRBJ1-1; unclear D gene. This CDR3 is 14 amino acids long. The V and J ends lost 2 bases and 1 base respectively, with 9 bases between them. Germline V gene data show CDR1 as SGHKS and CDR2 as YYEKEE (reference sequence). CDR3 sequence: CASSFAVGNTEAFF. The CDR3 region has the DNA TGTGCCAGCAGCTTTGCGGTTGGGAACACTGAAGCTTTCTTT.

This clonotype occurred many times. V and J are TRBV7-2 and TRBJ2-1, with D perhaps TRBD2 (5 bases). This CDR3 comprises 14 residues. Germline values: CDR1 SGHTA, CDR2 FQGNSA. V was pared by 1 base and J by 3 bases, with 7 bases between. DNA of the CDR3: TGTGCCAGCAGCTTAGTCGGGGTCTACAATGAGCAGTTCTTC. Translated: CASSLVGVYNEQFF.

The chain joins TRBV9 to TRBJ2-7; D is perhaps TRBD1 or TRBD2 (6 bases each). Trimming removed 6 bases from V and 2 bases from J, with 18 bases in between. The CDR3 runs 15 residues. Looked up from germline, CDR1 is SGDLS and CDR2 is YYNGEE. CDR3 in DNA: TGTGCCAGCATACCGAGGGGGGACAAAACCTACGAGCAGTACTTC. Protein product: CASIPRGDKTYEQYF.

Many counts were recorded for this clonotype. The CDR3 nucleotides are TGTGCTAGTGGCCTCGGAGGCGCGGAATTCTACGAGCAGTACTTC. It yields the protein CASGLGGAEFYEQYF. The rearrangement uses TRBV12-5 and TRBJ2-7; a weak D match, TRBD2 (5 bases). The V gene's germline CDR1 is LGHNT and CDR2 FRNRAP. The CDR3 is made up of 15 amino acids. Trimming pared 6 bases from V and 3 bases from J, leaving 18 bases between. The full variable domain, with the rest looked up from reference TRBV12-5 and TRBJ2-7, is DARVTQTPRHKVTEMGQEVTMRCQPILGHNTVFWYRQTMMQGLELLAYFRNRAPLDDSGMPKDRFSAEMPDATLATLKIQPSEPRDSAVYFCASGLGGAEFYEQYFGPGTRLTVT.

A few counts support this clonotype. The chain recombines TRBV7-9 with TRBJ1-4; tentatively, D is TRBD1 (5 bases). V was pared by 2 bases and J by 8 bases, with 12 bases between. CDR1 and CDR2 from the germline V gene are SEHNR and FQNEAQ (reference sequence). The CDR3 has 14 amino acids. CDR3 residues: CASSLRQEGEKLFF. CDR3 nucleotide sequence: TGTGCCAGCAGCTTACGGCAGGAGGGGGAAAAACTGTTTTTT.

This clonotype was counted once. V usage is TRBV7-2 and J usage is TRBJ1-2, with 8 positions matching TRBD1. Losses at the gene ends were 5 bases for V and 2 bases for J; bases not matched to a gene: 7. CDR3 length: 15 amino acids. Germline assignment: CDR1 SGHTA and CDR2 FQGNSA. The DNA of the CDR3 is TGTGCCAGCAGCCCTATAGACAGGGGCAACTATGGCTACACCTTC. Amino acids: CASSPIDRGNYGYTF.

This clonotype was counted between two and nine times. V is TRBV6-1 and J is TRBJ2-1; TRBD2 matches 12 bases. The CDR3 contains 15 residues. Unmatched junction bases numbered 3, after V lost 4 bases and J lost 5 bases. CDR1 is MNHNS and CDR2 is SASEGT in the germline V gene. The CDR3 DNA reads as TGTGCCAGCAGTGTACTAGCGGGGGGAAACAATGAGCAGTTCTTC. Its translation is CASSVLAGGNNEQFF.

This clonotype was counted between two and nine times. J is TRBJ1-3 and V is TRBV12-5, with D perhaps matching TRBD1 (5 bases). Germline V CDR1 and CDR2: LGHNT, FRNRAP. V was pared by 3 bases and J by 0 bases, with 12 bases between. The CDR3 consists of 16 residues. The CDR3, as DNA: TGTGCTAGTGGTTTTCAACCACAGGTCTCTGGAAACACCATATATTTT. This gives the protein CASGFQPQVSGNTIYF. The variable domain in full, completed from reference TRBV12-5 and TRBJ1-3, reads DARVTQTPRHKVTEMGQEVTMRCQPILGHNTVFWYRQTMMQGLELLAYFRNRAPLDDSGMPKDRFSAEMPDATLATLKIQPSEPRDSAVYFCASGFQPQVSGNTIYFGEGSWLTVV.

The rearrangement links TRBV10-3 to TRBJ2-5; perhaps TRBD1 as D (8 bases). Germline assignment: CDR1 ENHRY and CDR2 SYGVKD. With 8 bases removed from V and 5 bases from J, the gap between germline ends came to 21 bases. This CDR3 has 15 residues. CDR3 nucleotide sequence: TGTGCCATCGCTCCTAGCGGCAACAGGGGGGAGACCCAGTACTTC. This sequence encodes CAIAPSGNRGETQYF.

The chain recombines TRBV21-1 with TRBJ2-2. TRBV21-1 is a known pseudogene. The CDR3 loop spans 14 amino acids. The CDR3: CASSKGRATGELFF. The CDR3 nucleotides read TGTGCCAGCAGCAAAGGAAGAGCCACCGGGGAGCTGTTTTTT.

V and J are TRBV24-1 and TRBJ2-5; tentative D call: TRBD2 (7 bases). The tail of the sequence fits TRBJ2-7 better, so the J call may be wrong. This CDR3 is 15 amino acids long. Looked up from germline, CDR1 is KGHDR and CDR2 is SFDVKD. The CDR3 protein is CATSAGGLSSYEQYF. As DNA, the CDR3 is TGTGCCACCAGTGCCGGGGGGCTAAGCTCCTACGAGCAGTACTTC.

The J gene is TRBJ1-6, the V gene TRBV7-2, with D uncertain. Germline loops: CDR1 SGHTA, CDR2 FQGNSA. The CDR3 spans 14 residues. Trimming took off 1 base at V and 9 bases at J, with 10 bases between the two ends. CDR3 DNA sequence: TGTGCCAGCAGCTTAGGGACGGAAGGTTCACCCCTCCACTTT. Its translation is CASSLGTEGSPLHF.

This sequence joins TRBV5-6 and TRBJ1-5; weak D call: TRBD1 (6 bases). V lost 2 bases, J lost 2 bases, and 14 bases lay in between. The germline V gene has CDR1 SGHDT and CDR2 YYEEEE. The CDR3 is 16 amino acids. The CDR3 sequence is CASSLRRGDGNQPQHF. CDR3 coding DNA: TGTGCCAGCAGCTTACGCAGGGGAGATGGCAATCAGCCCCAGCATTTT.

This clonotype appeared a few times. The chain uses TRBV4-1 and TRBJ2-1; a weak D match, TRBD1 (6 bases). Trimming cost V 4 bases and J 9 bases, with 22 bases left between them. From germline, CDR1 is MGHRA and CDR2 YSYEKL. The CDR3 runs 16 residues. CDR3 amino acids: CASSLNWRGGSGEQFF. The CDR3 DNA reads TGCGCCAGCAGCCTAAACTGGAGAGGGGGAAGCGGTGAGCAGTTCTTC.

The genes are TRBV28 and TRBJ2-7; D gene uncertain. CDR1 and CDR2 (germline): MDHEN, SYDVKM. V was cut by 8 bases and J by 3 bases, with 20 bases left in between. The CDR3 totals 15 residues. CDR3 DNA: TGTGCCAGCCAGTCCAGACCCCTGGGCGACTACGAGCAGTACTTC. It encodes CASQSRPLGDYEQYF.

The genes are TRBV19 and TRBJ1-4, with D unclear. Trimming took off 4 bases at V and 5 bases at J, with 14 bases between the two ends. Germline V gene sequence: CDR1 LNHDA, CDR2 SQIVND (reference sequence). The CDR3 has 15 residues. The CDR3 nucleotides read TGTGCCAGTAGTACGACCTCGCTGAGGAATGAAAAACTGTTTTTT. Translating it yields CASSTTSLRNEKLFF.

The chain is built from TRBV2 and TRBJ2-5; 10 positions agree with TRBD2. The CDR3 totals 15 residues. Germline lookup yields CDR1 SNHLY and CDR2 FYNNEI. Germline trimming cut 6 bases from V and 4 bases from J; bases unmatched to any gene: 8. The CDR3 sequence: CASRGLAGVRETQYF. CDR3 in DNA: TGTGCCAGCAGGGGTCTAGCGGGAGTAAGAGAGACCCAGTACTTC.